The entry below gives a single TCR beta chain sequence along with its context. Its specificity is unknown. The sample is drawn from a study of cytomegalovirus exposure and HLA in healthy donors. Points from the study as a whole: In an earlier analysis, in some 500 donors, most V segments appeared productive either ~90% or ~30% of the time. In a later analysis, across HLA loci, associated TCR counts were highest for DRB1, lowest for HLA-C.

The CDR3 is 14 amino acids. The V gene lost 0 bases and the J gene lost 4 bases, with 5 bases spanning the gap. Germline loops: CDR1 SGDLS, CDR2 YYNGEE. The PCR was carried out with 60 Vbeta primers and 13 Jbeta primers. Clones were read by immunoSEQ multiplex PCR, and TCRdb kept only the in-frame ones, dropping some. The data contain approximately 160,000 clones, roughly 71% of them singletons. This TCR derives from a male donor in good health and CMV-seropositive. The sample consisted of PBMCs. J is TRBJ1-6 and V is TRBV9; D is ambiguous. The CDR3 bases are TGTGCCAGCAGCGTAGGCGAATATAATTCACCCCTCCACTTT. Translation gives CASSVGEYNSPLHF.